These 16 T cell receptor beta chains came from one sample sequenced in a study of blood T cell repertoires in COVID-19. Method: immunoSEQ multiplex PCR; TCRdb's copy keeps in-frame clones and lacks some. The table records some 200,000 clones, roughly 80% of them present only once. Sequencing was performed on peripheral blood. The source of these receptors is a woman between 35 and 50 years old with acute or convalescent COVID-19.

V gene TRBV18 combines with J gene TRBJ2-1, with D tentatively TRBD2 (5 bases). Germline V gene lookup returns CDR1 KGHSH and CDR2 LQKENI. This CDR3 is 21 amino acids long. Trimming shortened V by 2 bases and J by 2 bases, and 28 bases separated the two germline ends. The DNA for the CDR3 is TGTGCCAGCTCACCATATGGGGATCTGGGGTTAGGGAGAATGACCTACAATGAGCAGTTCTTC. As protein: CASSPYGDLGLGRMTYNEQFF.

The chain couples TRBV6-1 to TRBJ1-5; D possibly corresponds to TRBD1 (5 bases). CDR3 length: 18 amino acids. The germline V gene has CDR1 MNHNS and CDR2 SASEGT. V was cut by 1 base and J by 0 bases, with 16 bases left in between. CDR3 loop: CASSEVDSRIHSNQPQHF. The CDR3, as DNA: TGTGCCAGCAGTGAAGTCGACAGCCGCATCCATAGCAATCAGCCCCAGCATTTT.

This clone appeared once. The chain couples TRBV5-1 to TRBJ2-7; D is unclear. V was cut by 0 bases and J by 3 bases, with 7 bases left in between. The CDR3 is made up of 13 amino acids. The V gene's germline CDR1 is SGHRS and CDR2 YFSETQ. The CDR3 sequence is CASSLAVYYEQYF. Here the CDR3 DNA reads TGCGCCAGCAGCTTGGCGGTCTACTACGAGCAGTACTTC.

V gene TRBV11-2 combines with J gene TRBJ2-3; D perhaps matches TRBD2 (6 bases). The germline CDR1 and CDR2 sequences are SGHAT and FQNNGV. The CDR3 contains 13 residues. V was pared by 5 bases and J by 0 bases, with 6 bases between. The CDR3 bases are TGTGCCAGCAGCCGGGGGAGCACAGATACGCAGTATTTT. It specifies CASSRGSTDTQYF.

CDR3 loop: CASSTSRTVLVDGYTF. CDR3 sequence (DNA): TGTGCCAGTAGCACATCAAGAACAGTTTTGGTTGATGGCTACACCTTC. This chain links TRBV19 with TRBJ1-2; no firm D call. The germline V gene has CDR1 LNHDA and CDR2 SQIVND (reference sequence). Trimming took off 6 bases at V and 6 bases at J, with 23 bases between the two ends. The length of the CDR3 is 16 residues.

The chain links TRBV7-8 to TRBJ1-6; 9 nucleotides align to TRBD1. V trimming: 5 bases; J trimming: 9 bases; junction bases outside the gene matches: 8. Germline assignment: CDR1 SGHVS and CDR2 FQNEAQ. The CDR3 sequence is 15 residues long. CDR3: CASSPLQGATSPLHF. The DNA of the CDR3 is TGTGCCAGCAGCCCATTACAGGGGGCGACTTCACCCCTCCACTTT.

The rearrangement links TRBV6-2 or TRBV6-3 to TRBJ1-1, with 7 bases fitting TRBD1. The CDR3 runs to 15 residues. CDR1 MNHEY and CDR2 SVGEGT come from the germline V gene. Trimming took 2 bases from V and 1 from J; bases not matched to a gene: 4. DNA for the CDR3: TGTGCCAGCAGTTACCGGGACAGAGGGAACACTGAAGCTTTCTTT. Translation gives CASSYRDRGNTEAFF.

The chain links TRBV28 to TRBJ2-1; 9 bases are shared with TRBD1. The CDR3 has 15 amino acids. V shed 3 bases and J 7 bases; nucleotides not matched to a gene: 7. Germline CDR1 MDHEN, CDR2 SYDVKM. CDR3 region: CASSLAGQGTNEQFF. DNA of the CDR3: TGTGCCAGCAGTTTGGCAGGACAGGGGACTAATGAGCAGTTCTTC.

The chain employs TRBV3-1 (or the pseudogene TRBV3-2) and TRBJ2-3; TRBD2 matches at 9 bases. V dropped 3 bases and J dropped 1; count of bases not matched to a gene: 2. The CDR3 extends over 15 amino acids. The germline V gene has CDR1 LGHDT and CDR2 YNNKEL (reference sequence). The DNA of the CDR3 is TGTGCCAGCAGCCAGGCGGGAGGGGGCACAGATACGCAGTATTTT. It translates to CASSQAGGGTDTQYF.

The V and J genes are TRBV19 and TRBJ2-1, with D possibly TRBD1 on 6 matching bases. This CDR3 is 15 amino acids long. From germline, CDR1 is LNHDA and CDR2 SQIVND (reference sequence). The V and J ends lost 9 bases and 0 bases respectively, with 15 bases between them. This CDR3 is CASTVTGTSYNEQFF. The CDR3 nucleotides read TGTGCCAGCACAGTAACAGGGACCTCCTACAATGAGCAGTTCTTC.

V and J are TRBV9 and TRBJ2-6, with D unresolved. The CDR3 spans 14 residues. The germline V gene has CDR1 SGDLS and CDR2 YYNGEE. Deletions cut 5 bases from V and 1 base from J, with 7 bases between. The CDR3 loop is CASSQISGANVLTF. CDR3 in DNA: TGTGCCAGCAGTCAGATATCTGGGGCCAACGTCCTGACTTTC.

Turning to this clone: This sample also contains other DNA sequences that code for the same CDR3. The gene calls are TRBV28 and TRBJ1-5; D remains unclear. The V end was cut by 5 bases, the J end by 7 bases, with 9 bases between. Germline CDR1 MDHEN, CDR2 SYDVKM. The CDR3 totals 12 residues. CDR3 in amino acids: CASSVGEQPQHF. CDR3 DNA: TGTGCCAGCAGTGTCGGTGAGCAGCCCCAGCATTTT.

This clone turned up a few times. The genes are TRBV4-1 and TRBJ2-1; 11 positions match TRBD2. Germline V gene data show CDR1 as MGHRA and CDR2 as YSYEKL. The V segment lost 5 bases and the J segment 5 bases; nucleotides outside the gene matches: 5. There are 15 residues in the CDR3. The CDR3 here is CASSETSGTNNEQFF. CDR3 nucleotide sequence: TGCGCCAGCAGCGAGACTAGCGGGACGAACAATGAGCAGTTCTTC.

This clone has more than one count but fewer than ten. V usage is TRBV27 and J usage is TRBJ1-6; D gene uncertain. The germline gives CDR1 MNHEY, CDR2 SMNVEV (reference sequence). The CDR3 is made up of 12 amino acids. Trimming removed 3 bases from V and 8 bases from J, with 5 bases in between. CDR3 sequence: CASSFGDSPLHF. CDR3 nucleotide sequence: TGTGCCAGCAGTTTCGGGGATTCACCCCTCCACTTT.

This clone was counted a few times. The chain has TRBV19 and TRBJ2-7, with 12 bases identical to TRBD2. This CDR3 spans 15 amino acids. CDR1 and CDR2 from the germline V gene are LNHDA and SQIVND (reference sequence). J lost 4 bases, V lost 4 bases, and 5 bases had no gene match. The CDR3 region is CASSRTSGTPYEQYF. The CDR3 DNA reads TGTGCCAGTAGTAGGACTAGCGGGACCCCATACGAGCAGTACTTC. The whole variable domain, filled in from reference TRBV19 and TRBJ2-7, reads DGGITQSPKYLFRKEGQNVTLSCEQNLNHDAMYWYRQDPGQGLRLIYYSQIVNDFQKGDIAEGYSVSREKKESFPLTVTSAQKNPTAFYLCASSRTSGTPYEQYFGPGTRLTVT.

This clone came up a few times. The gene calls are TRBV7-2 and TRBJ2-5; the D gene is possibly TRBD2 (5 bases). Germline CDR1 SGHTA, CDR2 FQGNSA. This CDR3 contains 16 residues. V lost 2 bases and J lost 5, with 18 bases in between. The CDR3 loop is CASSLTGGAGGETQYF. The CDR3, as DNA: TGTGCCAGCAGCTTAACTGGAGGTGCAGGAGGCGAGACCCAGTACTTC.